The clone carrying this T cell receptor beta chain occurred many times. A single record per CDR3 protein comes from TCRdb applying MiXCR to the reads. The table has over 200,000 distinct CDR3 sequences, roughly 13% seen once. These data come from a study of T cell repertoires in cytomegalovirus infection. Germline V gene lookup returns CDR1 SNHLY and CDR2 FYNNEI. V was trimmed by 10 bases and J by 6 bases, leaving 10 bases between them. The CDR3 is made up of 11 amino acids. The chain is built from TRBV2 and TRBJ2-1; no clear D gene. The receptor was derived from a human donor in good health (CMV status not recorded). Some clones in this sample may be carry-over from other donors' samples. Sequencing used PBMCs. The CDR3 DNA reads TGTGCCACCCGACAAACCAATGAGCAGTTCTTC. Translating it yields CATRQTNEQFF.